The clone carrying this T cell receptor (beta chain) was detected many times. What it binds is unknown. Since no conserved phenylalanine or tryptophan closes the CDR3, a read error is the likely cause. CDR3 length: 14 amino acids. Germline values: CDR1 ENHRY, CDR2 SYGVKD. The V gene lost 6 bases and the J gene lost 3 bases, with 14 bases spanning the gap. The data were taken from a study of read filtering for tumor transcriptome and immune sequencing. Overall study findings and caveats: In IR-seq, single-read clonotypes were 65% to 90% of clonotypes but approximately 3.5% of reads.

From roughly 400 ng of RNA, a library with molecular barcoded alpha/delta and beta/gamma adaptors was made. TCRdb re-analysed the reads in MiXCR, keeping a single row per CDR3 protein. The data show about 58,000 distinct CDR3 sequences, over 9% seen once. Sequencing was carried out using a population of CD138-negative cells sorted from bone marrow. This clonotype originated in a donor older than 35 with multiple myeloma. The chain employs TRBV10-3 and TRBJ1-1; no clear D gene. This CDR3 is CAIRPGTLYTEAFL. The CDR3, as DNA: TGTGCCATCAGGCCCGGTACCCTATACACTGAAGCTTTCCTT.